These 13 T cell receptor beta chains were all obtained from the same sample, sequenced in a study of PD-L1 blockade in urothelial cancer. Method: immunoSEQ multiplex PCR; TCRdb's copy keeps in-frame clones and lacks some. The data contain 90,000 or so clones, about 90% of them seen just once; the ten biggest clones take up about 1.7%. As to time point: pretreatment peripheral blood. The specimen was PBMCs, collected around atezolizumab (anti-PD-L1) treatment. The receptors shown here come from a man aged 55 to 70 with urothelial cancer.

This clone was recorded many times. The CDR3 nucleotides are TGTGCCAGCGACCGGGGGAACACCGGGGAGCTGTTTTTT. This gives the protein CASDRGNTGELFF. The chain recombines TRBV6-1 with TRBJ2-2, with a weak D call TRBD2 (5 bases). The V end was cut by 8 bases, the J end by 1 base, with 8 bases between. The CDR3 is 13 residues long. Germline CDR1 is MNHNS and CDR2 is SASEGT.

V gene TRBV16 combines with J gene TRBJ1-1, with D possibly being TRBD1 (6 bases). CDR1 KGHSY and CDR2 FQNENV come from the germline V gene. CDR3 size: 12 residues. The germline V and J ends were trimmed by 2 bases and 9 bases, with 10 bases remaining between them. The chain's CDR3 is CASSQDRSQAFF. CDR3 nucleotide sequence: TGTGCCAGCAGCCAAGACAGGTCGCAAGCTTTCTTT.

This chain links TRBV6-5 with TRBJ2-7; D might be TRBD1 (5 bases). This CDR3 is built from 13 residues. The germline V gene encodes CDR1 MNHEY and CDR2 SVGAGI. V lost 6 bases and J lost 0, with 9 bases in between. In nucleotides, the CDR3 is TGTGCCAGCAGAGAGGACAACTCCTACGAGCAGTACTTC. This translates into CASREDNSYEQYF.

CDR3 in amino acids: CAWIPLGGRGTEAFF. The CDR3 nucleotides are TGTGCCTGGATCCCCCTGGGGGGGCGGGGGACTGAAGCTTTCTTT. The chain recombines TRBV30 with TRBJ1-1, with D tentatively TRBD1 (6 bases). Trimming stripped 4 bases from V and 5 bases from J, with 20 bases between. Germline V lookup: CDR1 GTSNPN, CDR2 SVGIG (reference sequence). The CDR3 length is 15 residues.

CDR3 sequence (DNA): TGTGCCACAAGCCGGACTAGCGCGAACACCGGGGAGCTGTTTTTT. Translation: CATSRTSANTGELFF. The rearrangement uses TRBV28 and TRBJ2-2, with 9 bases matching TRBD2. From germline, CDR1 is MDHEN and CDR2 SYDVKM. The CDR3 covers 15 residues. J was trimmed by 0 bases and V by 10 bases; bases with no gene match: 6.

The CDR3 nucleotides read TGTGCCAGCAGCCCAGACCGGGAAACCTACGAGCAGTACTTC. Encoded protein: CASSPDRETYEQYF. V gene TRBV7-2 combines with J gene TRBJ2-7, with D perhaps matching TRBD2 (5 bases). Germline loops: CDR1 SGHTA, CDR2 FQGNSA. V lost 5 bases, J lost 2 bases, and 13 bases lay in between. The CDR3 has 14 amino acids.

This chain connects TRBV7-2 to TRBJ2-1, with D unclear. Germline V gene lookup returns CDR1 SGHTA and CDR2 FQGNSA. Trimming removed 2 bases from V and 2 bases from J, with 7 bases in between. This CDR3 spans 14 amino acids. CDR3 DNA sequence: TGTGCCAGCAGCTTATCGTCGGCCTACAATGAGCAGTTCTTC. This codes for CASSLSSAYNEQFF. Combining the CDR3 with reference TRBV7-2 and TRBJ2-1 gives the whole variable domain GAGVSQSPSNKVTEKGKDVELRCDPISGHTALYWYRQSLGQGLEFLIYFQGNSAPDKSGLPSDRFSAERTGGSVSTLTIQRTQQEDSAVYLCASSLSSAYNEQFFGPGTRLTVL.

The chain joins TRBV5-6 to TRBJ1-5, with D unresolved. With 0 bases removed from V and 4 bases from J, the gap between germline ends came to 11 bases. The length of the CDR3 is 15 residues. Germline loops: CDR1 SGHDT, CDR2 YYEEEE. CDR3 region: CASSLARTQNQPQHF. CDR3 sequence (DNA): TGTGCCAGCAGCTTGGCCCGTACTCAAAATCAGCCCCAGCATTTT.

The V and J genes are TRBV11-3 and TRBJ2-7; no definite D call. Trimming shortened V by 5 bases and J by 5 bases, and 4 bases separated the two germline ends. This CDR3 has 10 residues. The germline V gene has CDR1 SGHNT and CDR2 YENEEA. The CDR3 region has the DNA TGTGCCAGCAGCGCAGACGAGCAGTACTTC. It translates to CASSADEQYF.

The V call is TRBV4-1, the J call TRBJ2-3; 11 bases align to TRBD2. Per germline, CDR1 MGHRA and CDR2 YSYEKL. The CDR3 contains 18 residues. The J segment lost 5 bases and the V segment lost 4 bases, leaving 14 bases of the junction unmatched. CDR3 amino acids: CASSLIPFSGGAQDTQYF. CDR3 DNA sequence: TGCGCCAGCAGCCTCATTCCCTTTAGCGGGGGGGCCCAAGATACGCAGTATTTT.

The rearrangement joins TRBV5-1 to TRBJ2-5; D remains unclear. The CDR3 runs 16 residues. Trimming removed 4 bases at V and 0 bases at J, with 16 bases between. Germline V gives CDR1 SGHRS, CDR2 YFSETQ. CDR3 bases: TGCGCCAGCAGCCCCGGCGCCGGAGTTGACCAAGAGACCCAGTACTTC. It specifies CASSPGAGVDQETQYF.

The chain employs TRBV7-8 and TRBJ2-7, with 8 bases identical to TRBD1. The germline CDR1 and CDR2 sequences are SGHVS and FQNEAQ. The CDR3 length is 12 residues. V lost 5 bases, J lost 9 bases, and 6 bases stayed unmatched. CDR3 nucleotide sequence: TGTGCCAGCAGCCAACGGACAGGGTGGCAGTACTTC. Translation: CASSQRTGWQYF. Variable domain in full (rest from reference TRBV7-8 and TRBJ2-7): GAGVSQSPRYKVAKRGQDVALRCDPISGHVSLFWYQQALGQGPEFLTYFQNEAQLDKSGLPSDRFFAERPEGSVSTLKIQRTQQEDSAVYLCASSQRTGWQYFGPGTRLTVT.

The gene calls are TRBV5-4 and TRBJ1-1; weak D call: TRBD1 (5 bases). Looked up from germline, CDR1 is SGHNT and CDR2 is YYREEE (reference sequence). The ends were cut back, 0 bases at V and 5 bases at J, with 20 bases in the middle. The CDR3 length is 17 residues. The CDR3 sequence: CASSLDPLIQAATEAFF. CDR3 DNA: TGTGCCAGCAGCTTGGACCCACTCATACAGGCCGCGACTGAAGCTTTCTTT.